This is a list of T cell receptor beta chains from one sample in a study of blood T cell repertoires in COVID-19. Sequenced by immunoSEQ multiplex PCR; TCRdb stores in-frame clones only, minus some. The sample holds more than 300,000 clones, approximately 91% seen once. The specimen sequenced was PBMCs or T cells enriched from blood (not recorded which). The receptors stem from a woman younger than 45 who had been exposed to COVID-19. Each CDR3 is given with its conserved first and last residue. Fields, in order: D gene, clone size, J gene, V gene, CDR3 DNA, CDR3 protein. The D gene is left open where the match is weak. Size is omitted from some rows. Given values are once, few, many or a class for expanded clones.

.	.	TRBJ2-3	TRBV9	TGTGCCAGCAGCGTAGTAGGACAGAGCACAGATACGCAGTATTTT	CASSVVGQSTDTQYF
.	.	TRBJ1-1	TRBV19	TGTGCCAGTAGTATGGGAGGGGCCACTGAAGCTTTCTTT	CASSMGGATEAFF
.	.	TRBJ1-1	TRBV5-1	TGCGCCAGCAGCCCGGGAGGGCCGAACGCTTTCTTT	CASSPGGPNAFF
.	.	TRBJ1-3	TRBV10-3	TGTGCCATCAGTGAGTCGGGAGGTGACACCATATATTTT	CAISESGGDTIYF
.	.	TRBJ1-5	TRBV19	TGTGCTAACCGGGCAGGTAGGGAGGAACAGCCCCAGCATTTT	CANRAGREEQPQHF
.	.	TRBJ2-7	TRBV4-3	TGCGCCAGCAGCCAAGATCGCGGCTCCTACGAGCAGTACTTC	CASSQDRGSYEQYF
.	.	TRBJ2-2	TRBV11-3	TGTGCCAGCAGCTTAGTGGGTCCCGGGACAAACCCCACCGGGGAGCTGTTTTTT	CASSLVGPGTNPTGELFF
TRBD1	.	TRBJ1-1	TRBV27	TGTGCCAGCAGTTTATCGAGGGACAGGGGGCGAGCTTTCTTT	CASSLSRDRGRAFF
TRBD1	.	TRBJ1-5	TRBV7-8	TGTGCCAGCAGCTTAGGACAGGGAAGCAATCAGCCCCAGCATTTT	CASSLGQGSNQPQHF
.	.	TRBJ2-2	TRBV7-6	TGTGCCAGCAGCTTAGTCCGGTGGGGAGGGAACACCGGGGAGCTGTTTTTT	CASSLVRWGGNTGELFF
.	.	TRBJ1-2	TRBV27	TGTGCCAGCAGTTTATCGGGCAGCCCTGGGGCCTATGGCTACACCTTC	CASSLSGSPGAYGYTF
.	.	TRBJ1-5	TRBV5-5	TGTGCCAGCAGCCTCGGGATCTTTTCGTTTACCCAGCCCCAGCATTTT	CASSLGIFSFTQPQHF
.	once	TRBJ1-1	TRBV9	TGTGCCAGCAGGGTCCTAACAGACACTGAAGCTTTCTTT	CASRVLTDTEAFF
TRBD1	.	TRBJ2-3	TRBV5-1	TGCGCCAGCAGCTTGGCGACAGGGATCACAGATACGCAGTATTTT	CASSLATGITDTQYF
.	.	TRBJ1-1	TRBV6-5	TGTGCCAGCAGTTACTCGGGATACGGGGGAGGGCCTGAAGCTTTCTTT	CASSYSGYGGGPEAFF
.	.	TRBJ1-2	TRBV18	TGTGCCAGCTCACCACCTGGCCGGGAGAGTGGCTACACCTTC	CASSPPGRESGYTF
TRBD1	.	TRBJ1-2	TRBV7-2	TGTGCCAGCAGCACCGACAGGGGGTATGGCTACACCTTC	CASSTDRGYGYTF
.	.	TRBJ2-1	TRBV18	TGTGCCAGCTCACCACAACAGGACAATGAGCAGTTCTTC	CASSPQQDNEQFF
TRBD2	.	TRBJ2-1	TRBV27	TGTGCCAGCAGTCATCAGCGGGGTCACTCCTACAATGAGCAGTTCTTC	CASSHQRGHSYNEQFF
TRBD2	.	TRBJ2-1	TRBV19	TGTGCCAGTAGTAGCCCCCTCCTAGGACTAGCCTTTGATGAGCAGTTCTTC	CASSSPLLGLAFDEQFF
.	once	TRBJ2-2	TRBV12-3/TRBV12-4	TGTGCCGGCGGATACACCGGGGAGCTGTTTTTT	CAGGYTGELFF
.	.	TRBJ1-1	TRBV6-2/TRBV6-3	TGTGCCAGCAGTTACTCCCGGGAGTCTGAAGCTTTCTTT	CASSYSRESEAFF
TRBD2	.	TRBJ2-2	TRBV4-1	TGCGCCAGCAGCCAACGTGCGACTAGCAACACCGGGGAGCTGTTTTTT	CASSQRATSNTGELFF
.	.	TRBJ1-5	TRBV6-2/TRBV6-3	TGTGCCAGCAGTGGGCCAGGCAATCAGCCCCAGCATTTT	CASSGPGNQPQHF
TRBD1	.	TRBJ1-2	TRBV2	TGTGCCAGCAGGGAGGGACAGGGGGAAGGCTACACCTTC	CASREGQGEGYTF
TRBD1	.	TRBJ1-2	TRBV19	TGTGCCAGTAGTTTCCAGGGGGTTGGCTACACCTTC	CASSFQGVGYTF
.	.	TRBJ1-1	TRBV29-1	TGCAGCGTTGAACTCGCTGGGAGGGATCTGAACACTGAAGCTTTCTTT	CSVELAGRDLNTEAFF
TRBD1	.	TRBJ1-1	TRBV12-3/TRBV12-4	TGTGCCAGCCGGGACAGGGCGAACACTGAAGCTTTCTTT	CASRDRANTEAFF
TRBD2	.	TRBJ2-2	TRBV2	TGTGCCAGCAGTGGGACTAGCGGGAACACCGGGGAGCTGTTTTTT	CASSGTSGNTGELFF
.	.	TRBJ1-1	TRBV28	TGTGCCAGCAGACCCTTCCCGCGGGGGTCTGAAGCTTTCTTT	CASRPFPRGSEAFF
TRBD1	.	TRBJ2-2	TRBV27	TGTGCCAGCAGTTTATCGGAGGGACAGGGGTCTTACACCGGGGAGCTGTTTTTT	CASSLSEGQGSYTGELFF
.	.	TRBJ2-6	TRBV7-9	TGTGCCGGGGCGGATGGGGCCAACGTCCTGACTTTC	CAGADGANVLTF
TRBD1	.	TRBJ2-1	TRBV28	TGTGCCAGCAGTTTATGGCTGGGACAGGGGAATGAGCAGTTCTTC	CASSLWLGQGNEQFF
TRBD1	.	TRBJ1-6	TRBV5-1	TGCGCCAGCAGCCCGGGACAGGGGCGTAATTCACCCCTCCACTTT	CASSPGQGRNSPLHF
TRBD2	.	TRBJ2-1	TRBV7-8	TGTGCCACTGAGGGACTAGCACACTACAATGAGCAGTTCTTC	CATEGLAHYNEQFF
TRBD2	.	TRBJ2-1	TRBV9	TGTGCCAGCAGCCCCCGGACTAGCGGGGGGGCCGGGGCTAATGAGCAGTTCTTC	CASSPRTSGGAGANEQFF
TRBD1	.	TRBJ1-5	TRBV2	TGTGCCAGCAGGGGAGAGGGGACAGGGCATCAGCCCCAGCATTTT	CASRGEGTGHQPQHF
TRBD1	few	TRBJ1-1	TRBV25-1	TGTGCCAGCCAAGGACAGGCTCAGACTGAAGCTTTCTTT	CASQGQAQTEAFF
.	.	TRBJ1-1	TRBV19	TGTGCCAGTAGCATACAGGGAAGCACTGAAGCTTTCTTT	CASSIQGSTEAFF
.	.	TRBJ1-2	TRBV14	TGTGCCAGCAGCCAAGATGAGGGGGTCTATGGCTACACCTTC	CASSQDEGVYGYTF
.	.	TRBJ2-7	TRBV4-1	TGCGCCAGCAGCCAAGACTCCGGGTTTTACGAGCAGTACTTC	CASSQDSGFYEQYF
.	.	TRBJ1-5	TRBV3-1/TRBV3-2	TGTGCCAGCAGCCCCTTTCAGGGGCAAAATCAGCCCCAGCATTTT	CASSPFQGQNQPQHF
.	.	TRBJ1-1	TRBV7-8	TGTGCCAGCAGCTTAGCGCGGGGGCGCGGCACTGAAGCTTTCTTT	CASSLARGRGTEAFF
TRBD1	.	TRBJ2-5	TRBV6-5	TGTGCCAGCAGTTACGTGGACAGGCTCCAAGAGACCCAGTACTTC	CASSYVDRLQETQYF
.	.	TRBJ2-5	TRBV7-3	TGTGCCAGCAGCCCCTCCACCTCGGGACTCTCGCAAGAGACCCAGTACTTC	CASSPSTSGLSQETQYF
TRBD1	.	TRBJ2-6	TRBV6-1	TGTGCCAGCAGTGAAGAAGGCGGCAGGGGGCCATTTGGGGCCAACGTCCTGACTTTC	CASSEEGGRGPFGANVLTF
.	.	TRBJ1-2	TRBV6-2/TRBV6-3	TGTGCCAGCAGTAACGGACAGCGAAATGGCTACACCTTC	CASSNGQRNGYTF
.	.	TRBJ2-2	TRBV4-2	TGTGCCAGCAGCCTCACCGGGACAAGGAACACCGGGGAGCTGTTTTTT	CASSLTGTRNTGELFF
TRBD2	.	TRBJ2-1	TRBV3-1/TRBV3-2	TGTGCCAGCAGCCAAGGTCTAGCGGGGGGTATCGATGAGCAGTTCTTC	CASSQGLAGGIDEQFF
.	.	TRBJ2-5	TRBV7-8	TGTGCCAGCAGCTTAGGAACCAGGGGCTGGGAGACCCAGTACTTC	CASSLGTRGWETQYF
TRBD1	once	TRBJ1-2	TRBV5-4	TGTGCCAGCAGCGGGAGCGCGTTACAGGGGATGTCGGGCTACACCTTC	CASSGSALQGMSGYTF